Listed here are 25 T cell receptor beta chains from one sample, sequenced in a study of response to subunit inactivated influenza vaccine (dated by TCRdb to the late 2010s). Library generation was performed with RT-PCR. Sequenced using an Illumina HiSeq 2500. The raw public data were reprocessed by TCRdb itself: fastp quality trimming at Q25, MiXCR clonotype calling, in-frame beta chains only. One record per CDR3 amino acid sequence lists the most common genes and DNA. The sample profile shows more than 450,000 distinct CDR3 sequences; approximately 10% of them were found once. The ten largest clones add up to around 10% of the sample. These data were also filed under a second study, of T cells expressing NK-cell markers. As that second study puts it: TCR beta cDNA libraries were prepared using 5'RACE template switching, which introduced a universal primer site and unique molecular identifiers.

This specimen consisted of PBMCs from blood, obtained on the day of vaccination. The receptor source for this set is a man aged 45 to 65 who received an inactivated influenza vaccine. Donor details come from another sample of the same person, matched by shared clones.

This clonotype came up a few times. V is TRBV20-1 and J is TRBJ2-3; the D is unclear. The CDR3 is 11 residues long. V shed 4 bases and J shed 8 bases, with 10 bases lying between them. Germline-derived CDR1 and CDR2 are DFQATT and SNEGSKA (reference sequence). CDR3 DNA sequence: TGCAGTGCTACGGATGTAGGTACGCAGTATTTT. Protein product: CSATDVGTQYF.

This clonotype was recorded at least ten times. DNA for the CDR3: TGTGCCAGCAGCTTAGCAGGACTAGCGGAGATCTCCTACAATGAGCAGTTCTTC. It yields the protein CASSLAGLAEISYNEQFF. The J gene is TRBJ2-1, the V gene TRBV7-8, with 10 bases matching TRBD2. The CDR3 is 18 residues long. Looked up from germline, CDR1 is SGHVS and CDR2 is FQNEAQ. V dropped 0 bases and J dropped 0; count of bases not matched to a gene: 5.

This rearrangement joins TRBV9 to TRBJ2-4; D may correspond to TRBD1 or TRBD2 (6 bases each). The V gene lost 4 bases and the J gene lost 1 base, with 12 bases spanning the gap. This CDR3 has 15 residues. Per the germline V gene, CDR1 is SGDLS and CDR2 is YYNGEE. The CDR3 DNA sequence: TGTGCCAGCAGCTCCGAGGGGGGTGCCAAAAACATTCAGTACTTC. It translates to CASSSEGGAKNIQYF. The full variable domain, with the rest looked up from reference TRBV9 and TRBJ2-4, is DSGVTQTPKHLITATGQRVTLRCSPRSGDLSVYWYQQSLDQGLQFLIQYYNGEERAKGNILERFSAQQFPDLHSELNLSSLELGDSALYFCASSSEGGAKNIQYFGAGTRLSVL.

The chain is built from TRBV30 and TRBJ2-1; no clear D gene. Germline lookup yields CDR1 GTSNPN and CDR2 SVGIG (reference sequence). The V gene lost 3 bases and the J gene lost 2 bases, with 2 bases spanning the gap. The CDR3 is 11 amino acids. CDR3 DNA sequence: TGTGCCTGGAGCCCCTACAATGAGCAGTTCTTC. It is translated as CAWSPYNEQFF.

The chain joins TRBV3-1 to TRBJ2-2, with D perhaps being TRBD1 or TRBD2 (5 bases each). This CDR3 comprises 14 residues. Germline V gene lookup returns CDR1 LGHDT and CDR2 YNNKEL (reference sequence). V dropped 1 base and J dropped 8 bases, with 11 bases sitting between them. The CDR3 region is CASSQVTGQGELFF. In DNA, the CDR3 is TGTGCCAGCAGCCAAGTCACGGGGCAGGGGGAGCTGTTTTTT.

This clonotype has just a few counts. This chain uses TRBV10-3 with TRBJ2-5, with D unresolved. The germline V gene encodes CDR1 ENHRY and CDR2 SYGVKD. Trimming took 3 bases from V and 5 from J, leaving 13 bases between them. This CDR3 region has 14 residues. The CDR3 sequence: CAISEAGALETQYF. The CDR3 nucleotides read TGTGCCATCAGTGAAGCTGGAGCCCTTGAGACCCAGTACTTC.

The chain combines TRBV9 with TRBJ1-2; D gene uncertain. Germline loops: CDR1 SGDLS, CDR2 YYNGEE. V was pared by 0 bases and J by 6 bases, with 15 bases between. The CDR3 is 15 amino acids. CDR3 sequence (DNA): TGTGCCAGCAGCGTAGGGTTGGGTCCGGGGAATGGCTACACCTTC. Encoded protein: CASSVGLGPGNGYTF.

As regards this clonotype: One junction end disagrees with the germline gene, perhaps due to a read error. This CDR3 is CASSSEGYYEQSF. In DNA, the CDR3 is TGTGCCAGCAGCTCCGAAGGTTATTACGAGCAGTCCTTC. J is TRBJ2-7 and V is TRBV7-2; D call uncertain. CDR1 and CDR2 from the germline V gene are SGHTA and FQGNSA. The CDR3 extends over 13 amino acids.

V gene TRBV12-3 or TRBV12-4 combines with J gene TRBJ2-7; D might be TRBD1 (6 bases). V shed 1 base and J shed 2 bases, with 15 bases lying between them. The CDR3 is 16 residues long. The CDR3 DNA reads as TGTGCCAGCAGTTTAGTGTGGCAGGGGCCCACCTACGAGCAGTACTTC. It codes for CASSLVWQGPTYEQYF.

V gene TRBV10-3 combines with J gene TRBJ2-6, with D perhaps matching TRBD1 (5 bases). CDR1 ENHRY and CDR2 SYGVKD come from the germline V gene. The CDR3 has 18 amino acids. V shed 2 bases and J shed 0 bases, with 14 bases lying between them. CDR3 in amino acids: CAISEPQGSNSGANVLTF. CDR3 sequence (DNA): TGTGCCATCAGTGAGCCCCAGGGATCTAACTCTGGGGCCAACGTCCTGACTTTC.

This clonotype was observed a handful of times. This chain uses TRBV29-1 with TRBJ2-5, with D possibly being TRBD2 (6 bases). The CDR3 spans 14 residues. Germline CDR1 is SQVTM and CDR2 is ANQGSEA. V was clipped by 7 bases and J by 2 bases, with 17 bases between them. This CDR3 reads CSAVKSAGQETQYF. The DNA for the CDR3 is TGCAGCGCGGTAAAGTCGGCGGGACAAGAGACCCAGTACTTC.

This clonotype was recorded many times. The chain uses TRBV2 and TRBJ2-6; a possible D gene is TRBD1 (5 bases). Germline CDR1 and CDR2: SNHLY and FYNNEI. CDR3 size: 16 residues. Trimming shortened V by 7 bases and J by 4 bases, and 17 bases separated the two germline ends. In DNA form, the CDR3 reads TGTGCCAGCACCTCGGTTAGGGGTCACGGGGCCAACGTCCTGACTTTC. Protein product: CASTSVRGHGANVLTF.

This clonotype was picked up a small number of times. V is TRBV10-2 and J is TRBJ2-7; D uncertain. The CDR3 spans 14 residues. Trimming removed 3 bases from V and 0 bases from J, with 9 bases in between. Germline CDR1 WSHSY, CDR2 SAAADI. DNA of the CDR3: TGCGCCAGCAGTGACAGGCGACCCTCCTACGAGCAGTACTTC. This codes for CASSDRRPSYEQYF.

The chain joins TRBV18 to TRBJ2-5; D not resolved. This CDR3 region has 15 residues. The germline CDR1 and CDR2 sequences are KGHSH and LQKENI. Trimming cost V 4 bases and J 5 bases, with 17 bases left between them. DNA for the CDR3: TGTGCCAGCTCACAAACGGTAGGGCTGGACGAGACCCAGTACTTC. It specifies CASSQTVGLDETQYF.

The chain carries TRBV11-2 and TRBJ2-7; no reliable D call. Germline-derived CDR1 and CDR2 are SGHAT and FQNNGV. CDR3 length: 16 residues. V lost 4 bases and J 6 bases, leaving 22 bases between the germline ends. This CDR3 is CASSSLGRRARLEQYF. DNA for the CDR3: TGTGCCAGCAGCTCCCTGGGCCGTAGGGCTAGGCTCGAGCAGTACTTC.

This clonotype was recorded many times. The chain recombines TRBV4-2 with TRBJ2-1, with a possible D match to TRBD2 (7 bases). V was cut by 0 bases and J by 3 bases, with 18 bases left in between. CDR3 size: 18 residues. Germline loops: CDR1 LGHNA, CDR2 YNFKEQ. The CDR3 region is CASSQENMAGAHYNEQFF. The CDR3 DNA is TGTGCCAGCAGCCAAGAGAACATGGCGGGGGCTCACTACAATGAGCAGTTCTTC.

This clonotype was found a few times. The V and J genes are TRBV9 and TRBJ1-1; 9 positions match TRBD1. The length of the CDR3 is 16 residues. Germline loops: CDR1 SGDLS, CDR2 YYNGEE. V dropped 0 bases and J dropped 0; count of bases not matched to a gene: 3. CDR3 DNA sequence: TGTGCCAGCAGCGTAGCGACAGGGGGAATGAACACTGAAGCTTTCTTT. It translates to CASSVATGGMNTEAFF.

V and J are TRBV11-2 and TRBJ1-4; D gene unclear. The CDR3 has 16 residues. Germline V gene data show CDR1 as SGHAT and CDR2 as FQNNGV. V lost 5 bases and J lost 4, with 17 bases in between. The DNA of the CDR3 is TGTGCCAGCAGCCTTAGCGGCGGGGTTATTAATGAAAAACTGTTTTTT. The encoded protein is CASSLSGGVINEKLFF.

This rearrangement joins TRBV7-2 to TRBJ2-5; 7 nucleotides match TRBD1. This CDR3 spans 13 amino acids. V was pared by 8 bases and J by 4 bases, with 7 bases of the junction left unmatched. Germline V gene data show CDR1 as SGHTA and CDR2 as FQGNSA. CDR3 nucleotides: TGTGCCAGCGCGACAGGGTGGGGAGAGACCCAGTACTTC. Translation gives CASATGWGETQYF.

This clonotype showed up just a few times. This sequence joins TRBV13 and TRBJ2-2, with D uncertain. V lost 3 bases and J 5 bases, leaving 16 bases between the germline ends. This CDR3 spans 16 amino acids. The germline V gene has CDR1 PRHDT and CDR2 FYEKMQ (reference sequence). CDR3 sequence reads: CASSFLHRTRTGELFF. CDR3 DNA: TGTGCCAGCAGCTTCTTGCACAGAACTCGGACCGGGGAGCTGTTTTTT.

This chain links TRBV12-3 or TRBV12-4 with TRBJ2-3; no clear D. The germline V and J ends were trimmed by 5 bases and 1 base, with 7 bases remaining between them. The CDR3 covers 13 residues. Written as DNA, the CDR3 is TGTGCCAGCAGTGGGCTTCGCACAGATACGCAGTATTTT. This gives the protein CASSGLRTDTQYF.

This clonotype was counted between two and nine times. The V gene is TRBV6-5, the J gene TRBJ1-1; TRBD1 might be the D (6 bases). The CDR3 has 14 residues. In germline, CDR1 is MNHEY, CDR2 SVGAGI. Trimming left V 4 bases short and J 7 bases short, with 16 bases between. In DNA form, the CDR3 reads TGTGCCAGCAGTTGGGGGCGGACGGCGGATGAAGCTTTCTTT. Translation: CASSWGRTADEAFF.

The chain uses TRBV7-8 and TRBJ2-3; D may be TRBD1 (6 bases). Germline loops: CDR1 SGHVS, CDR2 FQNEAQ. The V and J ends lost 0 bases and 3 bases respectively, with 22 bases between them. The CDR3 sequence is 19 residues long. The CDR3 spells CASSLASYGWQGKTDTQYF. The DNA of the CDR3 is TGTGCCAGCAGCTTAGCATCGTATGGCTGGCAGGGGAAGACAGATACGCAGTATTTT.

The chain uses TRBV7-7 and TRBJ2-5; D may be TRBD1 or TRBD2 (5 bases each). Trimming pared 5 bases from V and 4 bases from J, leaving 20 bases between. CDR3 length equals 16 residues. Looked up from germline, CDR1 is SSHAT and CDR2 is FNYEAQ (reference sequence). In DNA form, the CDR3 reads TGTGCCAGCAGCCTAAACCCAGGGTATGGGACAGAGACCCAGTACTTC. Its translation: CASSLNPGYGTETQYF.

This clonotype was detected only a few times. V usage is TRBV27 and J usage is TRBJ2-7; weak D call: TRBD1 (6 bases). CDR3 length equals 14 residues. Deletions cut 2 bases from V and 0 bases from J, with 8 bases between. CDR1 and CDR2 (germline): MNHEY, SMNVEV (reference sequence). This chain's CDR3 is CASSLLDSSYEQYF. The CDR3, as DNA: TGTGCCAGCAGTTTACTGGACAGCTCCTACGAGCAGTACTTC.